This TCR beta chain was identified during a study of technical replicates of blood from a handful of donors. Sequencing was performed with immunoSEQ multiplex PCR; in TCRdb, only in-frame clones are kept and a portion is missing. The table shows 55,000 to 80,000 clones, with under 90% occurring only once. The origin of this receptor is a human donor in good health. Some clones in this sample may be carry-over from other donors' samples. The specimen was PBMCs.

The CDR3 spells CASSRGPEGNQPQHF. For the CDR3, the DNA is TGCGCCAGCAGCAGGGGCCCAGAAGGCAATCAGCCCCAGCATTTT. The chain links TRBV5-1 to TRBJ1-5, with D possibly matching TRBD1 (5 bases). Trimming removed 4 bases from V and 2 bases from J, with 13 bases in between. The CDR3 is made up of 15 amino acids. CDR1 is SGHRS and CDR2 is YFSETQ in the germline V gene.